This TCR beta chain was captured by sequencing in a study of monozygotic twins with inflammatory bowel disease. Per the germline V gene, CDR1 is SGHVS and CDR2 is FNYEAQ. The CDR3 sequence is 14 residues long. Eight separate reactions per sample served to make cDNA. After re-calling the 5' RACE reads, TCRdb lists one entry per CDR3 protein, DNA absent. Here the sample table reports approximately 160,000 distinct CDR3 sequences. The chain joins TRBV7-6 to TRBJ2-3. This receptor was identified in a human donor with ulcerative colitis or Crohn's disease, or a healthy co-twin of an affected twin (not recorded which). Sequencing was carried out using blood. The CDR3: CASSLVASGNTQYF.